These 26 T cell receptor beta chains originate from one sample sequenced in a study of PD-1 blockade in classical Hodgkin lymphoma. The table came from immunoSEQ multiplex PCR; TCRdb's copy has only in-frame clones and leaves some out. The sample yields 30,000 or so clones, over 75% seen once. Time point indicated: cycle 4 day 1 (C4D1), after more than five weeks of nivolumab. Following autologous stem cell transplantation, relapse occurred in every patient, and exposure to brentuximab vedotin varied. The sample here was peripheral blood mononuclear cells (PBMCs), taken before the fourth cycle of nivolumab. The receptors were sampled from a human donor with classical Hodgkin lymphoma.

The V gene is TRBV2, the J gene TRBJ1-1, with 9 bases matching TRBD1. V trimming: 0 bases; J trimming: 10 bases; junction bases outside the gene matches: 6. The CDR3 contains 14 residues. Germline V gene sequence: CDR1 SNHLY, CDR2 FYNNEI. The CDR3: CASSEALPGQGAFF. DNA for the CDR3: TGTGCCAGCAGTGAAGCGCTTCCGGGACAGGGAGCTTTCTTT.

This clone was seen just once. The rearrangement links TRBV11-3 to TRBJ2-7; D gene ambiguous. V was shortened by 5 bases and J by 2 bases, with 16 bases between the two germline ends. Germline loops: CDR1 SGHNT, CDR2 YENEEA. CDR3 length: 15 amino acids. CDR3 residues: CASSRSTGEAYEQYF. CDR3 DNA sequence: TGTGCCAGCAGCCGCTCCACTGGAGAGGCCTACGAGCAGTACTTC.

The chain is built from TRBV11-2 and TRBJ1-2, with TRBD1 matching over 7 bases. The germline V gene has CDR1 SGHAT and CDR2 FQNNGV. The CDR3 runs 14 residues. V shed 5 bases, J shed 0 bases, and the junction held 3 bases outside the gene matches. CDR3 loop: CASSEGTANYGYTF. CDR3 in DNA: TGTGCCAGCAGCGAAGGGACAGCTAACTATGGCTACACCTTC.

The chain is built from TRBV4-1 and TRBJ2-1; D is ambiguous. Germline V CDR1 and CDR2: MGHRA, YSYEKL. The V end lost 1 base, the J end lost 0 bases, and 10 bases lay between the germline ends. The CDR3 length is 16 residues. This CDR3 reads CASSQVDILSYNEQFF. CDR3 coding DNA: TGCGCCAGCAGCCAAGTAGACATACTCTCCTACAATGAGCAGTTCTTC.

The CDR3 DNA reads as TGTGCCTGGAGTACGGGGGCCCATGGCTACACCTTC. This gives the protein CAWSTGAHGYTF. The chain joins TRBV30 to TRBJ1-2, with D tentatively TRBD1 (6 bases). The germline gives CDR1 GTSNPN, CDR2 SVGIG (reference sequence). CDR3 length: 12 residues. With 2 bases removed from V and 6 bases from J, the gap between germline ends came to 10 bases.

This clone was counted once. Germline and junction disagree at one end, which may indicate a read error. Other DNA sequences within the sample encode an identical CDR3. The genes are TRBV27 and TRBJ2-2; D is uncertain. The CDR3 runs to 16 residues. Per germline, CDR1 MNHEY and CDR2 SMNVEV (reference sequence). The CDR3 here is CASTYADGLGTGELFF. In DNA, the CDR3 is TGTGCCAGCACCTACGCAGACGGGCTCGGCACCGGAGAGCTGTTTTTT.

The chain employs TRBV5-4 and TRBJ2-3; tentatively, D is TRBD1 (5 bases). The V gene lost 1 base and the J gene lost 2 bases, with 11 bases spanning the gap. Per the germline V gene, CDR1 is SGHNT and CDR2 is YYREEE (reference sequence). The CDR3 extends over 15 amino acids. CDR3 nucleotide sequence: TGTGCCAGCAGCTTGTTTGAGGACACCACAGATACGCAGTATTTT. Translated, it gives CASSLFEDTTDTQYF.

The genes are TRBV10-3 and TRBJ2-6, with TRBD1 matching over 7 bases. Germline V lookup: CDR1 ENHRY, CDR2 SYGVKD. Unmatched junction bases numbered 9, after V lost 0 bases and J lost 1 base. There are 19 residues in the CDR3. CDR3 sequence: CAISESLTGSLSGANVLTF. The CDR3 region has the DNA TGTGCCATCAGTGAGTCGTTGACAGGGAGTTTGTCTGGGGCCAACGTCCTGACTTTC.

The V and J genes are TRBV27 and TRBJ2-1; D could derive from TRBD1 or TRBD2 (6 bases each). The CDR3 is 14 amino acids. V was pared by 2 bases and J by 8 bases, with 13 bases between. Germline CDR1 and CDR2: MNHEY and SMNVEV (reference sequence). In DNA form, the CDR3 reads TGTGCCAGCAGTTTAAGGGGGAGGATGCATGAGCAGTTCTTC. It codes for CASSLRGRMHEQFF.

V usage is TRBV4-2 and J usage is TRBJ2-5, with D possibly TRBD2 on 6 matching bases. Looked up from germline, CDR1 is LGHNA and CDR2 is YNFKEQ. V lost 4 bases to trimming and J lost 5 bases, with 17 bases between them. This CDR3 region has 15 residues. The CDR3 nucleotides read TGTGCCAGCAGCCGAGGGTCCGGGGGTGAGGAGACCCAGTACTTC. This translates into CASSRGSGGEETQYF.

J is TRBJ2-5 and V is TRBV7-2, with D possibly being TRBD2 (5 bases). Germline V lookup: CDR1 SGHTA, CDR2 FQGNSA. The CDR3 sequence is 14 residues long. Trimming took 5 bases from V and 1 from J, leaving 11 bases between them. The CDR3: CASSLQRLQETQYF. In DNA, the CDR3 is TGTGCCAGCAGCCTCCAGCGGCTCCAAGAGACCCAGTACTTC.

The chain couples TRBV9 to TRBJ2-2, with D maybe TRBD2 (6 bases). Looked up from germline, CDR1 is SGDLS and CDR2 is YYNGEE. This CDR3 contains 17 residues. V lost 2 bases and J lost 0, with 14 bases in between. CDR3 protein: CASSVPGAKSNTGELFF. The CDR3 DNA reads TGTGCCAGCAGCGTCCCGGGAGCTAAGTCGAACACCGGGGAGCTGTTTTTT.

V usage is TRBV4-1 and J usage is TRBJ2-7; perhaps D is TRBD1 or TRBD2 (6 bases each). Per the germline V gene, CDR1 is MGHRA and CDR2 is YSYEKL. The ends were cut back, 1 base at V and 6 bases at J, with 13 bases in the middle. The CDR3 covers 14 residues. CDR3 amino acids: CASSQGNPGAEQYF. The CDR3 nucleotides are TGCGCCAGCAGCCAAGGAAATCCGGGGGCCGAGCAGTACTTC.

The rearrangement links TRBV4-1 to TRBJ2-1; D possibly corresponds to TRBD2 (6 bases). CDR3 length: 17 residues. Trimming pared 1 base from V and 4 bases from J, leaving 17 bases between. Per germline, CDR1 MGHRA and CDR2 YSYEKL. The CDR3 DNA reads TGCGCCAGCAGCCAAGGGGACTCCCTAAATTTTTACAATGAGCAGTTCTTC. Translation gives CASSQGDSLNFYNEQFF.

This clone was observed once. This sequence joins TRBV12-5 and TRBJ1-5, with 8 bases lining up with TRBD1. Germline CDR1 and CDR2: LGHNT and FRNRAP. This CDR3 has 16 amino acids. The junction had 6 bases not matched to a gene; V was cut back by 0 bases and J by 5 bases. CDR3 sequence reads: CASGLVGTGLDQPQHF. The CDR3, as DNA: TGTGCTAGTGGTTTGGTAGGGACAGGACTTGATCAGCCCCAGCATTTT.

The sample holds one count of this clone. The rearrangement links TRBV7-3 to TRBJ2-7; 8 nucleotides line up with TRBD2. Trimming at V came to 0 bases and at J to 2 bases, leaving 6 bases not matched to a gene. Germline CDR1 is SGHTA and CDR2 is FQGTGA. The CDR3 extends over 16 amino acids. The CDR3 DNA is TGTGCCAGCAGCTTAACCGGGGGGGCCGGACCCTACGAGCAGTACTTC. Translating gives CASSLTGGAGPYEQYF. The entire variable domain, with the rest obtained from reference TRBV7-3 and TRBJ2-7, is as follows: GAGVSQTPSNKVTEKGKYVELRCDPISGHTALYWYRQSLGQGPEFLIYFQGTGAADDSGLPNDRFFAVRPEGSVSTLKIQRTERGDSAVYLCASSLTGGAGPYEQYFGPGTRLTVT.

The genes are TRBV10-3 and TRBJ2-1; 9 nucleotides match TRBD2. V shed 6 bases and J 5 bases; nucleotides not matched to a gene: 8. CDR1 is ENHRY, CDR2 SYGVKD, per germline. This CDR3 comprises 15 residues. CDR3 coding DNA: TGTGCCATCAGGGGAAGTAGCGGGGGTGACAATGAGCAGTTCTTC. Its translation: CAIRGSSGGDNEQFF.

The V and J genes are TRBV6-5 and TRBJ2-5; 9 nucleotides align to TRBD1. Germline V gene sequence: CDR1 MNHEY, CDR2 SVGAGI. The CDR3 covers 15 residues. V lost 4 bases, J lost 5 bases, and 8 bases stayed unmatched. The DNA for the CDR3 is TGTGCCAGCAGTTTCTCCGCCGGGACAGGGGAGACCCAGTACTTC. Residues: CASSFSAGTGETQYF.

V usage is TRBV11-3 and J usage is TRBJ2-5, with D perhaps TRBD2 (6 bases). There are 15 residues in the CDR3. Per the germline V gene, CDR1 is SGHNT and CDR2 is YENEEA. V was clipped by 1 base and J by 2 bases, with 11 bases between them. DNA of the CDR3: TGTGCCAGCAGCTTAGGAGCTGCGGGGCAAGAGACCCAGTACTTC. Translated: CASSLGAAGQETQYF. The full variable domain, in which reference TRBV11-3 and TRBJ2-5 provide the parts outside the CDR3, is EAGVVQSPRYKIIEKKQPVAFWCNPISGHNTLYWYLQNLGQGPELLIRYENEEAVDDSQLPKDRFSAERLKGVDSTLKIQPAELGDSAVYLCASSLGAAGQETQYFGPGTRLLVL.

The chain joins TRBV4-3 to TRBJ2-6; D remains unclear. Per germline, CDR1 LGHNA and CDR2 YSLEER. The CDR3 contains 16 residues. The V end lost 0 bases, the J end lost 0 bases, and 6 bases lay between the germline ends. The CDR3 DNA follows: TGCGCCAGCAGCCAAGATAGCTTCTCTGGGGCCAACGTCCTGACTTTC. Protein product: CASSQDSFSGANVLTF.

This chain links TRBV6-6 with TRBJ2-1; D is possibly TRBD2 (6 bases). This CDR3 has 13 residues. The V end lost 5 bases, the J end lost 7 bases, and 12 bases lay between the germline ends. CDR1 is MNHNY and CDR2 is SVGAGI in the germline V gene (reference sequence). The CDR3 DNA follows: TGTGCCAGCAGTACCGGGACTTCAAATGAGCAGTTCTTC. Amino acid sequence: CASSTGTSNEQFF.

The DNA for the CDR3 is TGTGCCAGCAGCCCCCTAGCGGGGGGGTCTAATGAGCAGTTCTTC. Translated, it gives CASSPLAGGSNEQFF. The chain carries TRBV7-3 and TRBJ2-1; 12 bases fit TRBD2. Trimming at V came to 5 bases and at J to 7 bases, leaving 6 bases not matched to a gene. CDR3 length: 15 amino acids. Germline assignment: CDR1 SGHTA and CDR2 FQGTGA. Based on the CDR3 plus reference TRBV7-3 and TRBJ2-1, the full variable domain is GAGVSQTPSNKVTEKGKYVELRCDPISGHTALYWYRQSLGQGPEFLIYFQGTGAADDSGLPNDRFFAVRPEGSVSTLKIQRTERGDSAVYLCASSPLAGGSNEQFFGPGTRLTVL.

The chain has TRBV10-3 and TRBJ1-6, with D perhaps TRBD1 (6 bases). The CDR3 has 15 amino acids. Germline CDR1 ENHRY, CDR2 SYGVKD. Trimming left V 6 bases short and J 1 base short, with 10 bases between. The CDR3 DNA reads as TGTGCCATCAGGGACAGCGGGTCCTATAATTCACCCCTCCACTTT. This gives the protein CAIRDSGSYNSPLHF.

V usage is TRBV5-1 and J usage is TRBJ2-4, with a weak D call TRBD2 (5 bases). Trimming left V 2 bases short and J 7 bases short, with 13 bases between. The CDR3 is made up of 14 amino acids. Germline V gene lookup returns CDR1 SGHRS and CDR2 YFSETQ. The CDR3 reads CASSFGQAENIQYF. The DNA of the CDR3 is TGCGCCAGCAGCTTTGGCCAAGCGGAGAACATTCAGTACTTC.

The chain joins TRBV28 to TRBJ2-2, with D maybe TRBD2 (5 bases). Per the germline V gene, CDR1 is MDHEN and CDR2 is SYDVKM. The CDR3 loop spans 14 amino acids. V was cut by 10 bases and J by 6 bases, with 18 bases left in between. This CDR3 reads CATSSSMGAGELFF. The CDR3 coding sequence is TGTGCCACCTCTTCTTCCATGGGAGCCGGGGAGCTGTTTTTT.

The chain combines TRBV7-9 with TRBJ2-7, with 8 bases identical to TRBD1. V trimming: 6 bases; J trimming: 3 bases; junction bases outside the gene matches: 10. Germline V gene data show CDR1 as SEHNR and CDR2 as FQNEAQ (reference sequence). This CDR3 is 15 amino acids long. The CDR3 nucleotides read TGTGCCAGCAGACTCGGACAGGGTGAGGGCTACGAGCAGTACTTC. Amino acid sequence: CASRLGQGEGYEQYF. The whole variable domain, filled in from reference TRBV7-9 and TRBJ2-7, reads DTGVSQNPRHKITKRGQNVTFRCDPISEHNRLYWYRQTLGQGPEFLTYFQNEAQLEKSRLLSDRFSAERPKGSFSTLEIQRTEQGDSAMYLCASRLGQGEGYEQYFGPGTRLTVT.